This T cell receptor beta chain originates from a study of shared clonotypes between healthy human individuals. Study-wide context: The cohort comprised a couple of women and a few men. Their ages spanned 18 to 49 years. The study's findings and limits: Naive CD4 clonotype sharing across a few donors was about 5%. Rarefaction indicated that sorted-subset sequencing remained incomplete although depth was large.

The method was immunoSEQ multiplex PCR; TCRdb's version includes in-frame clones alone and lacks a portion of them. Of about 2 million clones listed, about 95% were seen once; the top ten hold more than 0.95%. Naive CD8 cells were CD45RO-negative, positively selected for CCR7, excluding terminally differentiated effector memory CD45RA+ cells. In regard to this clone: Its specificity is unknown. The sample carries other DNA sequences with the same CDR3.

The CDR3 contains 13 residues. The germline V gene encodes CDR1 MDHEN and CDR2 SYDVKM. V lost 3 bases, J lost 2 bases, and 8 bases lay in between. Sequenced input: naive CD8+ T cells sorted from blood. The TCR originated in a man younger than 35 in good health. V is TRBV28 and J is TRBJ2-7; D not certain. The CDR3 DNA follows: TGTGCCAGCAGTTTCGGGCTCCCCTACGAGCAGTACTTC. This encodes CASSFGLPYEQYF.